The TCR beta chain under discussion was sequenced for a study of beta chain features in type 1 diabetes. Whole-study findings and limits: Type 1 diabetes patients had VDJ junctions that carried fewer insertions and more deletions. Within each of all four CD4+ subsets, Type 1 diabetes patients had TCRB CDR3s that were moderately but significantly shorter.

Reverse transcribing all isolated RNA meant expressed TCRB transcripts were sequenced. Profiled with immunoSEQ multiplex PCR; TCRdb holds only in-frame clones, not every one. Among about 150,000 clones listed, around 8% were seen once. Comment on this clone: Its antigen is as yet unknown.

The purity of all sorted populations exceeded 95%. The source of this sequence is a woman in her forties with type 1 diabetes. Sequences were obtained from central memory CD4+ T cells from blood.

CDR3 sequence (DNA): TGTGCCTGGAGGGACAGCTCCTACGAGCAGTACTTC. It yields the protein CAWRDSSYEQYF. The chain recombines TRBV30 with TRBJ2-7; D is possibly TRBD1 (6 bases). Trimming took 3 bases from V and 0 from J, leaving 6 bases between them. Germline V gene lookup returns CDR1 GTSNPN and CDR2 SVGIG (reference sequence). This CDR3 has 12 residues.